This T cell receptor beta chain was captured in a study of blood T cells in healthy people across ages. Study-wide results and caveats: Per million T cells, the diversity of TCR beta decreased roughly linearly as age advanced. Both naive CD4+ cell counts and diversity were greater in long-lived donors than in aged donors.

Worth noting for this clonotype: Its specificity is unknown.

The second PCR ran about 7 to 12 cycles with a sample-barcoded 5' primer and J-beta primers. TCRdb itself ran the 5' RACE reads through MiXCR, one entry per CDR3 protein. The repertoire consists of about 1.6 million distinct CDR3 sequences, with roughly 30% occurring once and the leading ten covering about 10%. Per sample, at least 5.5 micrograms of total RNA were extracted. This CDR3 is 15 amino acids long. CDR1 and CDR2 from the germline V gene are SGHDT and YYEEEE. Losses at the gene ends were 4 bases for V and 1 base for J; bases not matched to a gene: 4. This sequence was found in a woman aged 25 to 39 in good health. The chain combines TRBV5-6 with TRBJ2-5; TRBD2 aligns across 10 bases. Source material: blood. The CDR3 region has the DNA TGTGCCAGCAGCCTTAGCGGGGGGATCCAAGAGACCCAGTACTTC. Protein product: CASSLSGGIQETQYF. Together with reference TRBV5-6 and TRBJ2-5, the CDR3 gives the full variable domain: DAGVTQSPTHLIKTRGQQVTLRCSPKSGHDTVSWYQQALGQGPQFIFQYYEEEERQRGNFPDRFSGHQFPNYSSELNVNALLLGDSALYLCASSLSGGIQETQYFGPGTRLLVL.